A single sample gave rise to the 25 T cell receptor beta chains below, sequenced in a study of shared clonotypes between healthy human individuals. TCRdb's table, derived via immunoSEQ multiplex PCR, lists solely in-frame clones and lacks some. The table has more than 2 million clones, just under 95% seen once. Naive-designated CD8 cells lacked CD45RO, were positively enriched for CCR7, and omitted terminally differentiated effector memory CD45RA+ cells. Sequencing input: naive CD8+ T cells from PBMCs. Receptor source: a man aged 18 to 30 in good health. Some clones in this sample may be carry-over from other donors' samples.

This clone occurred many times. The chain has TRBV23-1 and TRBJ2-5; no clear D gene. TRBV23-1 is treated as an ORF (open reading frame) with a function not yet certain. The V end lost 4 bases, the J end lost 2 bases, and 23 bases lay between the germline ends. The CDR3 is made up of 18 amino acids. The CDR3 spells CASSLSQSPGHPQETQYF. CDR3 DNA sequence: TGCGCCAGCAGTCTCTCCCAGAGTCCGGGCCACCCACAAGAGACCCAGTACTTC.

The CDR3 loop is CASSPGTRYGYTF. CDR3 sequence (DNA): TGTGCCAGCAGCCCAGGGACCCGGTATGGCTACACCTTC. The V call is TRBV2, the J call TRBJ1-2; a weak D match, TRBD1 (5 bases). The germline CDR1 and CDR2 sequences are SNHLY and FYNNEI. CDR3 length: 13 residues. Trimming left V 6 bases short and J 5 bases short, with 13 bases between.

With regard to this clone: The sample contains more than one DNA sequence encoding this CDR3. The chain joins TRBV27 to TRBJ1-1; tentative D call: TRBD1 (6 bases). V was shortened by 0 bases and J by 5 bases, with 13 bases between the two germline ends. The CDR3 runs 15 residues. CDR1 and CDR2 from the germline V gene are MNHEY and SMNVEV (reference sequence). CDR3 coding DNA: TGTGCCAGCAGTTTATCGGCAGGGGCAGGGACTGAAGCTTTCTTT. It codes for CASSLSAGAGTEAFF.

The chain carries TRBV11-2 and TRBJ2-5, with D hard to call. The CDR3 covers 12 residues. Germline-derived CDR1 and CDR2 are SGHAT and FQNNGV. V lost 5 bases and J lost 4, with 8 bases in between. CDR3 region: CASSPRRETQYF. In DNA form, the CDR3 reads TGTGCCAGCAGCCCGCGCCGAGAGACCCAGTACTTC.

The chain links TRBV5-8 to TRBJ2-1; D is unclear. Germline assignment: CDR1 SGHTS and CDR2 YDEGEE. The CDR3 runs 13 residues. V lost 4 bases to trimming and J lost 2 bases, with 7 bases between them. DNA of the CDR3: TGTGCCAGCAGCCCTGGGGCCTACAATGAGCAGTTCTTC. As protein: CASSPGAYNEQFF.

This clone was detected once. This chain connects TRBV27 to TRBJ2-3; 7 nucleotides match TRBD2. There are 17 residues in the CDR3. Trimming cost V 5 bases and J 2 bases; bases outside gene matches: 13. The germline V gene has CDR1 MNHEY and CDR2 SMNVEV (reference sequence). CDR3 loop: CASSKRDGLEHTDTQYF. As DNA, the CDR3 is TGTGCCAGCAGTAAGCGGGACGGACTTGAACACACAGATACGCAGTATTTT.

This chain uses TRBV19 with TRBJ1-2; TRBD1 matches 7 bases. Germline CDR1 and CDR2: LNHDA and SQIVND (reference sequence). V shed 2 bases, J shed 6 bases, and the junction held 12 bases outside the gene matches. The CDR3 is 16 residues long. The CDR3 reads CASSIIAFDRANGYTF. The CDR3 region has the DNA TGTGCCAGTAGTATAATCGCTTTTGACAGGGCGAATGGCTACACCTTC.

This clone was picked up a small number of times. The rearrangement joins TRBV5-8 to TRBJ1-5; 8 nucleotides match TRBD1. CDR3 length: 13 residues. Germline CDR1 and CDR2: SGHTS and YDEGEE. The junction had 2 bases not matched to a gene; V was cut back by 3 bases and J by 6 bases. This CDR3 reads CASSSGTGQPQHF. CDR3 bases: TGTGCCAGCAGCTCCGGGACAGGTCAGCCCCAGCATTTT.

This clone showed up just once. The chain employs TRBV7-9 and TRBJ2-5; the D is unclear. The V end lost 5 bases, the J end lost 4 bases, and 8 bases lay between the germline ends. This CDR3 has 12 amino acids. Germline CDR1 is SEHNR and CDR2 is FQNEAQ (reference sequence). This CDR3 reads CASSLLLETQYF. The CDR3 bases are TGTGCCAGCAGCCTATTACTAGAGACCCAGTACTTC.

As DNA, the CDR3 is TGCGCCAGCAGTGTTTGGGCTTTTAACTACGAGCAGTACTTC. Amino acid sequence: CASSVWAFNYEQYF. The rearrangement uses TRBV10-1 and TRBJ2-7; D unclear. The CDR3 sequence is 14 residues long. V lost 4 bases and J 3 bases, leaving 13 bases between the germline ends. Germline V gives CDR1 WNHNN, CDR2 SYGVQD (reference sequence).

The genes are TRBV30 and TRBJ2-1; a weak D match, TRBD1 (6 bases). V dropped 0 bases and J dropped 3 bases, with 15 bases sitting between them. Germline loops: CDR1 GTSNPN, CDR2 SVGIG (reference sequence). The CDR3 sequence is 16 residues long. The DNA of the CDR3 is TGTGCCTGGAGTGTACCCAGGGGAGTGTACTACAATGAGCAGTTCTTC. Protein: CAWSVPRGVYYNEQFF.

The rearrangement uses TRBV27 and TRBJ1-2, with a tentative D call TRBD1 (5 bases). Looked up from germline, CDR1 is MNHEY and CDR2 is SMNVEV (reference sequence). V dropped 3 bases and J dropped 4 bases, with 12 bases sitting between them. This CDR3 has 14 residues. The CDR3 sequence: CASSFQGSSYGYTF. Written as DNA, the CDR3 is TGTGCCAGCAGTTTCCAGGGTAGTTCCTATGGCTACACCTTC.

The DNA for the CDR3 is TGTGCCAGCAGTGCGGAACAGGGAAGGGTAACCGGGGAGCTGTTTTTT. Translation gives CASSAEQGRVTGELFF. J is TRBJ2-2 and V is TRBV6-1, with D perhaps TRBD1 (6 bases). The CDR3 length is 16 residues. V was pared by 4 bases and J by 5 bases, with 17 bases between. In germline, CDR1 is MNHNS, CDR2 SASEGT.

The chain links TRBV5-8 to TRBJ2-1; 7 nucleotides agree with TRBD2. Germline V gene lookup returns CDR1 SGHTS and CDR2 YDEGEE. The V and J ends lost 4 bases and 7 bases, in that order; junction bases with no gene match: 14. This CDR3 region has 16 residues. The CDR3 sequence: CASSPTGEGIENEQFF. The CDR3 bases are TGTGCCAGCAGCCCAACCGGGGAGGGAATTGAGAATGAGCAGTTCTTC.

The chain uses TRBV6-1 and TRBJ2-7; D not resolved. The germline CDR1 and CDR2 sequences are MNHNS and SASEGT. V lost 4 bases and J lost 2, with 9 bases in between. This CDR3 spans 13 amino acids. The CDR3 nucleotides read TGTGCCAGCAGTGTCCCGGAAACCTACGAGCAGTACTTC. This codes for CASSVPETYEQYF.

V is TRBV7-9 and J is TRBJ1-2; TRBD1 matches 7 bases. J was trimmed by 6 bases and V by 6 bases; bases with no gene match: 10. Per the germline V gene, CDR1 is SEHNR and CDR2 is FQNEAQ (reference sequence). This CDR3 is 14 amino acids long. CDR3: CASRLPNRGDGYTF. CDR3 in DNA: TGTGCCAGCAGACTACCGAACAGGGGAGATGGCTACACCTTC.

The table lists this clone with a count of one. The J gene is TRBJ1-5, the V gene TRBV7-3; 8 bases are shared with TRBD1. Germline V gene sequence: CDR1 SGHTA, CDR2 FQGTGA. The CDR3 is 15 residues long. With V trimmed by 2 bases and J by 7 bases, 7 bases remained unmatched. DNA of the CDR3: TGTGCCAGCAGCTTAGGGCAGGGGGCTTGCCAGCCCCAGCATTTT. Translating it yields CASSLGQGACQPQHF.

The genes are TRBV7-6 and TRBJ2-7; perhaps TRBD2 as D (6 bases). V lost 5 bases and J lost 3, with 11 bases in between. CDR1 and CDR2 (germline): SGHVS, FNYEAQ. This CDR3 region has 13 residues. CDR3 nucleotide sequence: TGTGCCAGCAGCAAACGGAGGGACTACGAGCAGTACTTC. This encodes CASSKRRDYEQYF.

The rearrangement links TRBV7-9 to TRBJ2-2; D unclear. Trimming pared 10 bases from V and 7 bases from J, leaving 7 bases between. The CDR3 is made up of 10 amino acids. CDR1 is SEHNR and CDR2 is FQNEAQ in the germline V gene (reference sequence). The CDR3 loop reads CATQDGELFF. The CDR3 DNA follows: TGTGCCACTCAGGACGGGGAGCTGTTTTTT. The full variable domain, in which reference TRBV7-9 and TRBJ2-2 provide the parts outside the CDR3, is DTGVSQNPRHKITKRGQNVTFRCDPISEHNRLYWYRQTLGQGPEFLTYFQNEAQLEKSRLLSDRFSAERPKGSFSTLEIQRTEQGDSAMYLCATQDGELFFGEGSRLTVL.

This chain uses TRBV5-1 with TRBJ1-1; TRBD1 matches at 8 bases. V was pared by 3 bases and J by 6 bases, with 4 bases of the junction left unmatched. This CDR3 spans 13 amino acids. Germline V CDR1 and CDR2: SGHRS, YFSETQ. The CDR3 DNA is TGCGCCAGCAGCTACGGGACAGGAGCTGAAGCTTTCTTT. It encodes CASSYGTGAEAFF.

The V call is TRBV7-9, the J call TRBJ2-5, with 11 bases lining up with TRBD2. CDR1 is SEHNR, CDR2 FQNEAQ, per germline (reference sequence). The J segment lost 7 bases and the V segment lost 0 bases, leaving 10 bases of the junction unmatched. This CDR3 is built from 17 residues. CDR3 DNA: TGTGCCAGCAGCTTAGCTGCGACTAGCGGGAACCGGGGGACCCAGTACTTC. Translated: CASSLAATSGNRGTQYF.

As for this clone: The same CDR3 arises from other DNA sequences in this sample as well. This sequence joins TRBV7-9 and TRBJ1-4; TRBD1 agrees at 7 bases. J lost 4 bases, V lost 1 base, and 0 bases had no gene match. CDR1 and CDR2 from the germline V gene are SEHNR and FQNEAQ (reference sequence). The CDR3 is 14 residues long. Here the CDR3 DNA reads TGTGCCAGCAGCTTAGACAGGGGTAATGAAAAACTGTTTTTT. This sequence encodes CASSLDRGNEKLFF.

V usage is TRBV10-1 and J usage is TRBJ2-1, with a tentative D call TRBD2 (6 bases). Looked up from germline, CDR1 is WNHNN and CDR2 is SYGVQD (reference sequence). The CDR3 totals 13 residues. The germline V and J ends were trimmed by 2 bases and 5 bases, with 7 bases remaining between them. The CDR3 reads CASSEAGNNEQFF. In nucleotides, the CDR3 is TGCGCCAGCAGTGAGGCGGGAAACAATGAGCAGTTCTTC.

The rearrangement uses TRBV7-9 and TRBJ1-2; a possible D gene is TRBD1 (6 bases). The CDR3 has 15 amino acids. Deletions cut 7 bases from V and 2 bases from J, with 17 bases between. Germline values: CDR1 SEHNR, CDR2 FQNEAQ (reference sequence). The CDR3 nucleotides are TGTGCCAGCAACCCGGCGACGACAGGAAACTATGGCTACACCTTC. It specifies CASNPATTGNYGYTF.

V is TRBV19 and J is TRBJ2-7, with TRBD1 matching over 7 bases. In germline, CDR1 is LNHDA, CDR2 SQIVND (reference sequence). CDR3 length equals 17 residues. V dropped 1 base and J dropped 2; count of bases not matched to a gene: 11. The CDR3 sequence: CASSIAGRGQTAYEQYF. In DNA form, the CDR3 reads TGTGCCAGTAGTATAGCGGGTAGGGGACAGACGGCCTACGAGCAGTACTTC.